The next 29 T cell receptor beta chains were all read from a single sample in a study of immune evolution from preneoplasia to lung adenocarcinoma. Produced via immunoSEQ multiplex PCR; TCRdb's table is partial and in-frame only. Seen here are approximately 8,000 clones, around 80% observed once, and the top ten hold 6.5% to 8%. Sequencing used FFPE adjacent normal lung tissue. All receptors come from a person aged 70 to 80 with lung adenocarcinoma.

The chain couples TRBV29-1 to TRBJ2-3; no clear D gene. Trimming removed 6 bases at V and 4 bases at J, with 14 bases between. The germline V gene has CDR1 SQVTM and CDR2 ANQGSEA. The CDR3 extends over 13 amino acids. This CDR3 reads CSVHLMRPDTQYF. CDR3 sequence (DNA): TGCAGCGTCCACCTCATGAGGCCAGATACGCAGTATTTT.

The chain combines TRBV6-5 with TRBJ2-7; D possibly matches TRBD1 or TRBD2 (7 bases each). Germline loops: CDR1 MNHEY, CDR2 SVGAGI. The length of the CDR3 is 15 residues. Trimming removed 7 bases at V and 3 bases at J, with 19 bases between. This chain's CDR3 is CASTRGGAQDYEQYF. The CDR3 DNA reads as TGTGCCAGCACCAGGGGGGGGGCGCAAGACTACGAGCAGTACTTC.

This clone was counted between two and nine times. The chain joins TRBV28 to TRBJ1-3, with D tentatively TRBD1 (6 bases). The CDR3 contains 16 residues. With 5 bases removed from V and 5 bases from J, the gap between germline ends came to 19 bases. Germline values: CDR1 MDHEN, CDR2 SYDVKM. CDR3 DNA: TGTGCCAGCAGTCCTGGAACGAGGACAGTGAGAAACACCATATATTTT. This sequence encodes CASSPGTRTVRNTIYF.

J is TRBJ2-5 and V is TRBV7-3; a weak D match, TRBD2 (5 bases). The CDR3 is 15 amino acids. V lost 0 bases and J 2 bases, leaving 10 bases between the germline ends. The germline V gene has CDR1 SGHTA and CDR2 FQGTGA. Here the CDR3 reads CASSLTGRRQETQYF. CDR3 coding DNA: TGTGCCAGCAGCTTAACGGGGAGAAGGCAAGAGACCCAGTACTTC.

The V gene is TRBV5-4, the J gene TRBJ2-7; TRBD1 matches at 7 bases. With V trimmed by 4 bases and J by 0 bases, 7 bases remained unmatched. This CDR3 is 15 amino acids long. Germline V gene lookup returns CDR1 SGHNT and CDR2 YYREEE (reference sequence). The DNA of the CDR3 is TGTGCCAGCAGCCCCGGACAGGACAGCTCCTACGAGCAGTACTTC. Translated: CASSPGQDSSYEQYF.

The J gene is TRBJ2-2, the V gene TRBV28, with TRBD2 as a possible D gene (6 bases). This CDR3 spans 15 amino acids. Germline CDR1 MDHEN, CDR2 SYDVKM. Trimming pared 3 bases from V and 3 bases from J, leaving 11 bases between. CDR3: CASSFPRRDTGELFF. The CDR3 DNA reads TGTGCCAGCAGTTTCCCCAGGAGGGACACCGGGGAGCTGTTTTTT.

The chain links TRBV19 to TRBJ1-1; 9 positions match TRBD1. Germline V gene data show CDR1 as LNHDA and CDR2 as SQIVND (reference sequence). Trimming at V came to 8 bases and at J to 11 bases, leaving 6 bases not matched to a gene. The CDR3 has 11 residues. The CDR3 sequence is CASEDRGSAFF. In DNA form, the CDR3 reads TGTGCCAGTGAAGACAGGGGGAGTGCTTTCTTT.

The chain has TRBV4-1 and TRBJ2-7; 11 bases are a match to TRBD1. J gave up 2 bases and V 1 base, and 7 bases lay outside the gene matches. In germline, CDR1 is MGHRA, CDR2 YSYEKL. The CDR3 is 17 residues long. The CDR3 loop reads CASSQVQGTGGAYEQYF. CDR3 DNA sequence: TGCGCCAGCAGCCAAGTTCAAGGGACAGGGGGTGCCTACGAGCAGTACTTC.

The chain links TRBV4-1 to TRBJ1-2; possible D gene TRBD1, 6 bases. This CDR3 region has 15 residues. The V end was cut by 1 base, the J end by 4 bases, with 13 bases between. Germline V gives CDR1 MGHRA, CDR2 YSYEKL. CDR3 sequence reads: CASSQAQQGGYGYTF. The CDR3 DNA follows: TGCGCCAGCAGCCAAGCGCAACAGGGAGGCTATGGCTACACCTTC.

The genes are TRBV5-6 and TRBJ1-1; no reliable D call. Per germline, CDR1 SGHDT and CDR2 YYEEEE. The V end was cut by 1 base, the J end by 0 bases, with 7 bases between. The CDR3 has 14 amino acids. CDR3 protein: CASSLWGMNTEAFF. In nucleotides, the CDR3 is TGTGCCAGCAGCTTGTGGGGAATGAACACTGAAGCTTTCTTT.

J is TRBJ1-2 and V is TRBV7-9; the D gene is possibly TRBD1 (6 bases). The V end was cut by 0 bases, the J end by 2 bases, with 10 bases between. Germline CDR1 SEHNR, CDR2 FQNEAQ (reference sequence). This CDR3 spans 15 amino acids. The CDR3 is CASSLAQGTNYGYTF. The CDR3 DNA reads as TGTGCCAGCAGCTTAGCGCAAGGGACAAACTATGGCTACACCTTC.

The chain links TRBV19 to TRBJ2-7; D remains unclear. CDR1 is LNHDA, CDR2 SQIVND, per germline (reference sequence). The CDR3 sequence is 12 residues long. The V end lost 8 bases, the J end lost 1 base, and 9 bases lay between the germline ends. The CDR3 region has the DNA TGTGCCAGTGGACGAGGATCCTACGAGCAGTACTTC. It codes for CASGRGSYEQYF.

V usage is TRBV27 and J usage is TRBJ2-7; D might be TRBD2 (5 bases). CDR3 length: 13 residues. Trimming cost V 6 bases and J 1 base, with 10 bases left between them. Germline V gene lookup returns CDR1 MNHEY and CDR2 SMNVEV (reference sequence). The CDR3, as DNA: TGTGCCAGCAGGAATAGCGCGTCCTACGAGCAGTACTTC. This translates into CASRNSASYEQYF.

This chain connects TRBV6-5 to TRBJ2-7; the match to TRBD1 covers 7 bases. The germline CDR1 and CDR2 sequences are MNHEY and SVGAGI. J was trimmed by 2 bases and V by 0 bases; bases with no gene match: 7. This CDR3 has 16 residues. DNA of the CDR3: TGTGCCAGCAGTTACTCGTCTCGGACAGGTACCTACGAGCAGTACTTC. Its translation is CASSYSSRTGTYEQYF.

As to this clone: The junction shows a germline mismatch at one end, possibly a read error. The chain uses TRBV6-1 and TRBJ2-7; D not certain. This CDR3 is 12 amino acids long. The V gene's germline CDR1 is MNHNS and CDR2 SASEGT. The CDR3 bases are TGTGCCAGCAGTGATAATGCAGGCCACGGTAGCTTC. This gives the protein CASSDNAGHGSF.

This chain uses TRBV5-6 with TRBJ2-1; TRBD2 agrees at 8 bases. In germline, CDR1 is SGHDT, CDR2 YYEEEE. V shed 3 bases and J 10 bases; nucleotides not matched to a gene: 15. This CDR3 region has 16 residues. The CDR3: CASSSPLRGGLREQFF. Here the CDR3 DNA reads TGTGCCAGCAGCTCGCCTCTCCGGGGGGGCCTAAGGGAGCAGTTCTTC.

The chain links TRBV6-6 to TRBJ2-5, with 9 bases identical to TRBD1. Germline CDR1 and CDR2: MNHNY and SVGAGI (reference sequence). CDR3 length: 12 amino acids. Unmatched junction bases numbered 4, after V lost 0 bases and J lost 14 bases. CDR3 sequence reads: CASSYSRDREYF. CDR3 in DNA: TGTGCCAGCAGTTACTCGAGGGACAGGGAATACTTC.

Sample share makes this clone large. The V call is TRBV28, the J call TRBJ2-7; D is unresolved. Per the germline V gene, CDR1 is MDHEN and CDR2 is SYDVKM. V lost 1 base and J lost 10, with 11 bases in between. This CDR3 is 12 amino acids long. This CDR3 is CASSLSPLFQYF. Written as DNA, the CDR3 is TGTGCCAGCAGTTTATCCCCCTTGTTCCAGTACTTC.

CDR3 nucleotide sequence: TGTGCCAGCAGTTACTCTTCGAGGGGGCGAACTGAAGCTTTCTTT. It encodes CASSYSSRGRTEAFF. The V call is TRBV6-6, the J call TRBJ1-1, with 7 bases that match TRBD1. CDR1 is MNHNY and CDR2 is SVGAGI in the germline V gene (reference sequence). The junction had 6 bases not matched to a gene; V was cut back by 0 bases and J by 5 bases. The CDR3 extends over 15 amino acids.

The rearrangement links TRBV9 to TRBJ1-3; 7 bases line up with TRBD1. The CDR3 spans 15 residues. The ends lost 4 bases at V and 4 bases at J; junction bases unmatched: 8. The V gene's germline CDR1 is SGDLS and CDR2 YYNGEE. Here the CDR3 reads CASSRQGSLGNTIYF. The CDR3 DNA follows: TGTGCCAGCAGCCGACAGGGCAGCTTGGGAAACACCATATATTTT.

This chain's CDR3 is CSVVGQGITYEQYF. The CDR3 DNA follows: TGCAGCGTTGTGGGCCAGGGAATAACCTACGAGCAGTACTTC. The rearrangement joins TRBV29-1 to TRBJ2-7; D is possibly TRBD1 (5 bases). V gave up 4 bases and J gave up 2 bases, with 15 bases separating them. Germline values: CDR1 SQVTM, CDR2 ANQGSEA. This CDR3 is 14 amino acids long.

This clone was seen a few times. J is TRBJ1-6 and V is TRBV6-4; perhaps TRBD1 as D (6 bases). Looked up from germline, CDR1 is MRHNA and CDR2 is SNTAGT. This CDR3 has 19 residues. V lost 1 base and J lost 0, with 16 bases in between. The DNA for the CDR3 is TGTGCCAGCAGTGACTGGCTCGGGGGGGCGAGCTCCTATAATTCACCCCTCCACTTT. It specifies CASSDWLGGASSYNSPLHF.

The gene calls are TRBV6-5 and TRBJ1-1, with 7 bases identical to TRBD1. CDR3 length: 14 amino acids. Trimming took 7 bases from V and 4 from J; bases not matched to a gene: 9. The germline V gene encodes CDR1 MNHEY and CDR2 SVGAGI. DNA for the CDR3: TGTGCCAGCACGACAGGGAACCAGGGCACTGAAGCTTTCTTT. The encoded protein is CASTTGNQGTEAFF.

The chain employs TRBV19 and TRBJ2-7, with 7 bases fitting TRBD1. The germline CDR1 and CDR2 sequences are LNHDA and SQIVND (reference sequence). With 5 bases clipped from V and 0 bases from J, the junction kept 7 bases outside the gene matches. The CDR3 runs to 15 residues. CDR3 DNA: TGTGCCAGTAGTTCTCAGGGGGTTAGCTCCTACGAGCAGTACTTC. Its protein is CASSSQGVSSYEQYF.

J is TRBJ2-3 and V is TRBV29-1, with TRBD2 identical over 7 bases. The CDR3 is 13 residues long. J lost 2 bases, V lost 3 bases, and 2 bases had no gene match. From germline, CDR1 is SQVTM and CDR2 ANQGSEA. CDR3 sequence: CSVDSGTTDTQYF. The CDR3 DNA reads TGCAGCGTTGACAGCGGGACCACAGATACGCAGTATTTT.

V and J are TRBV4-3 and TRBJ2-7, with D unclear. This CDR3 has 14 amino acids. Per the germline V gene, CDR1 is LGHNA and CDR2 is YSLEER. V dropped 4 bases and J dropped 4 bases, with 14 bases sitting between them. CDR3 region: CASSPYGGPYEQYF. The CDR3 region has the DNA TGCGCCAGCAGCCCGTACGGTGGCCCTTACGAGCAGTACTTC.

CDR3 protein: CSVDLRGNYGYTF. CDR3 nucleotide sequence: TGCAGCGTTGATCTTAGGGGAAACTATGGCTACACCTTC. The rearrangement links TRBV29-1 to TRBJ1-2, with D tentatively TRBD1 (5 bases). The V and J ends lost 3 bases and 2 bases respectively, with 10 bases between them. Germline loops: CDR1 SQVTM, CDR2 ANQGSEA. The CDR3 is 13 residues long.

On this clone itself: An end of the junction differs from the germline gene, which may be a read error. The CDR3 loop is CASSPQRGRGAVF. CDR3 coding DNA: TGTGCCAGCAGCCCCCAAAGGGGGCGGGGAGCTGTTTTT. The rearrangement links TRBV5-6 to TRBJ2-2, with D possibly matching TRBD1 (7 bases). Looked up from germline, CDR1 is SGHDT and CDR2 is YYEEEE. This CDR3 contains 13 residues.

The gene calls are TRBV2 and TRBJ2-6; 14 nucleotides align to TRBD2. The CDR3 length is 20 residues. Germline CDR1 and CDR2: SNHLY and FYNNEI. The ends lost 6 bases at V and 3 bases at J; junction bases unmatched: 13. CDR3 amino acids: CASRESQGLAGAFGANVLTF. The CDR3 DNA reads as TGTGCCAGCAGGGAATCCCAGGGACTAGCGGGGGCCTTTGGGGCCAACGTCCTGACTTTC.